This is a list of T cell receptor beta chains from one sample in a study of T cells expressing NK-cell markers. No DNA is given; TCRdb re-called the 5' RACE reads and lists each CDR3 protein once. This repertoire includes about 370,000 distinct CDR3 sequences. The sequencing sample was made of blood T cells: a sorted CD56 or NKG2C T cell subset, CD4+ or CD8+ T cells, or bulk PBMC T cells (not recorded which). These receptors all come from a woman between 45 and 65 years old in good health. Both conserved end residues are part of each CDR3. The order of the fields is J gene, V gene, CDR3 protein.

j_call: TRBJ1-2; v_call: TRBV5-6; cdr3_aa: CASSRLLANYGYTF
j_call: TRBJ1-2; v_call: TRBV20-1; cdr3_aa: CSARGAGGDYGYTF
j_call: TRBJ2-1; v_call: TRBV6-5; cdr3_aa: CASSPGIKQFF
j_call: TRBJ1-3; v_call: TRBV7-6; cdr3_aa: CASSLITGRSSGNTIYF
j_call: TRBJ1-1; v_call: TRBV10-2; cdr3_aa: CASSEQRTLNTEAFF
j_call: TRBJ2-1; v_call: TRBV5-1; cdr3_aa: CASSLQGVDEQFF
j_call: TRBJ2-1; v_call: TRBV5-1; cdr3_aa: CASSLGSGRSSYNEQFF
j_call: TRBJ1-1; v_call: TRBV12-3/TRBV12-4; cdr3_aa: CASRLTSGSNTEAFF
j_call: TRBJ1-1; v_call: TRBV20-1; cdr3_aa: CSWGIPKENTEAFF
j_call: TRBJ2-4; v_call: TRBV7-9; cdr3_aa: CASSLGFSGIGKNIQYF
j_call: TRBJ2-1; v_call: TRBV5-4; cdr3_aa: CASSLLPGALTYNEQFF
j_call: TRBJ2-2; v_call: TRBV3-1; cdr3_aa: CASSQKKTGELFF
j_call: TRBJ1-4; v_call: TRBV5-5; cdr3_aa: CASSLYLGPTGADEKLFF
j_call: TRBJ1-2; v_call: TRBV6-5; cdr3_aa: CASRRVEVNYGYTF
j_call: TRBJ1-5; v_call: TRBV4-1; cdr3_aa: CASSLVQHNSNQPQHF
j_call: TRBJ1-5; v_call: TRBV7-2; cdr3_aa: CASSPSGFYSNQPQHF
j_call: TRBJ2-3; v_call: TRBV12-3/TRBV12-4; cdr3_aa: CASSLELRTQYF
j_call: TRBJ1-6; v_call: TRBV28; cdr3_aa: CATRSQDSPYSPLHF
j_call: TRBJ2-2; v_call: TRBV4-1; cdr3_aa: CASSQDTGTLLTPNTGELFF
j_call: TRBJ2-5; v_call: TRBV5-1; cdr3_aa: CASKPFSGIDETQYF
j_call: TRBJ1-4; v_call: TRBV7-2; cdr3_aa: CASSYRGLNEKLFF
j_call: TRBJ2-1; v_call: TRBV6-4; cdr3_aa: CASSGVGTNNEQFF
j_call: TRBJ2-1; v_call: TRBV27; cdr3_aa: CASSLGLSSYNEQFF
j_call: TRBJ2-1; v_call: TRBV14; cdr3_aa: CASSQGRAVNEQFF
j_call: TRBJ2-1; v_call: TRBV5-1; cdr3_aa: CASSLKAGEGNEQFF
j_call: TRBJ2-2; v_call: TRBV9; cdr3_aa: CASSAQGLAGGELFF
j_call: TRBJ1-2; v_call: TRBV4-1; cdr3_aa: CASSQTLTDRGIVERDYGYTF
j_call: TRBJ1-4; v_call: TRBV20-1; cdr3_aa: CSASRGSDEKLFF
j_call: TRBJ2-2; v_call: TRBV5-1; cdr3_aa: CASSPPSGRAQAGELFF
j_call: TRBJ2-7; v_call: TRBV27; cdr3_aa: CAAGQGELEQYF
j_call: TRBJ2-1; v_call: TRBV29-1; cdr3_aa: CSARTGFNEQFF
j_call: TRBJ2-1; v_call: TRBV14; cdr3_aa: CASSQDQASGFNNEQFF
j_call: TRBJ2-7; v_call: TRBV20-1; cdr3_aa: CSARDLAQAYEQYF
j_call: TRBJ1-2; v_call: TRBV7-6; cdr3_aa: CASSPSAGPGYGYTF
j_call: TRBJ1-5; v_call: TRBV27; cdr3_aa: CASSRLQGDQPQHF